The 21 T cell receptor beta chains listed next were all sequenced from one sample in a study of blood T cell repertoires in COVID-19 (TCRdb year 2020). Library method: the immunoSEQ multiplex PCR assay. TCRdb limited this immuneACCESS table to in-frame rearrangements with V and J called. A share of clones is missing; checked studies link under half to unresolved V genes, and the rest is unexplained. For this sample there are about 260,000 clones; 88% appear just once. The top ten clonotypes cover less than 3% of the sample. The sequencing input was PBMCs or T cells enriched from blood (not recorded which). The receptors here all came from a woman aged 45-59 years who had recovered from COVID-19.

This clone was counted a single time. This sequence joins TRBV6-1 and TRBJ2-4; 9 nucleotides agree with TRBD1. The length of the CDR3 is 16 residues. The germline V gene has CDR1 MNHNS and CDR2 SASEGT. V shed 5 bases, J shed 1 base, and the junction held 6 bases outside the gene matches. The chain's CDR3 is CASSQGTGFAKNIQYF. The CDR3 DNA follows: TGTGCCAGCAGTCAAGGGACAGGGTTTGCCAAAAACATTCAGTACTTC.

This chain joins TRBV28 and TRBJ2-7; D is ambiguous. CDR3 size: 14 residues. Looked up from germline, CDR1 is MDHEN and CDR2 is SYDVKM. Trimming pared 7 bases from V and 1 base from J, leaving 14 bases between. The CDR3 loop is CASKSLSESYEQYF. The CDR3 DNA is TGTGCCAGCAAGAGTTTGAGCGAGTCCTACGAGCAGTACTTC.

The rearrangement links TRBV7-3 to TRBJ2-2; maybe TRBD1 (6 bases). Trimming removed 6 bases from V and 5 bases from J, with 13 bases in between. The germline V gene encodes CDR1 SGHTA and CDR2 FQGTGA. The CDR3 spans 14 residues. CDR3 DNA sequence: TGTGCCAGCAGGCCACAGGGCTCTACCGGGGAGCTGTTTTTT. Protein product: CASRPQGSTGELFF.

CDR3 region: CASSLGQAIKAFF. Written as DNA, the CDR3 is TGTGCCAGCAGCTTGGGGCAGGCCATCAAAGCTTTCTTT. The rearrangement uses TRBV5-8 and TRBJ1-1; no clear D gene. Trimming stripped 0 bases from V and 9 bases from J, with 12 bases between. CDR3 length equals 13 residues. The germline gives CDR1 SGHTS, CDR2 YDEGEE.

This clone was detected only a few times. The CDR3 DNA is TGTGCCAGTAGTTCGAACATGGACAGGGGATTCTATGGCTACACCTTC. It specifies CASSSNMDRGFYGYTF. The V call is TRBV19, the J call TRBJ1-2, with 9 bases fitting TRBD1. After removal of 5 bases from V and 4 bases from J, the junction contained 11 bases not matched to a gene. From germline, CDR1 is LNHDA and CDR2 SQIVND (reference sequence). The length of the CDR3 is 16 residues.

The J gene is TRBJ1-2, the V gene TRBV3-1 (or the pseudogene TRBV3-2); no clear D gene. Looked up from germline, CDR1 is LGHDT and CDR2 is YNNKEL (reference sequence). The germline V and J ends were trimmed by 5 bases and 6 bases, with 7 bases remaining between them. This CDR3 has 11 residues. CDR3 amino acids: CASSSNHGYTF. DNA for the CDR3: TGTGCCAGCAGCTCTAATCATGGCTACACCTTC.

This clone was seen a single time. The rearrangement links TRBV2 to TRBJ2-1, with 9 bases lining up with TRBD2. Germline CDR1 reads SNHLY; CDR2 reads FYNNEI. CDR3 length equals 15 residues. Losses at the gene ends were 5 bases for V and 4 bases for J; bases not matched to a gene: 6. The CDR3 coding sequence is TGTGCCAGCAGTCGCTCTAGCGGGGCATACAATGAGCAGTTCTTC. Protein sequence: CASSRSSGAYNEQFF.

This clone was seen at least ten times. The chain uses TRBV19 and TRBJ1-5, with 10 bases identical to TRBD1. CDR1 is LNHDA and CDR2 is SQIVND in the germline V gene (reference sequence). CDR3 length equals 16 residues. V dropped 5 bases and J dropped 2; count of bases not matched to a gene: 6. This chain's CDR3 is CASSARTGGGNQPQHF. In DNA, the CDR3 is TGTGCCAGTAGTGCAAGGACAGGGGGAGGCAATCAGCCCCAGCATTTT.

The rearrangement uses TRBV11-1 and TRBJ2-3; 9 bases map to TRBD2. This CDR3 contains 16 residues. V shed 4 bases, J shed 4 bases, and the junction held 9 bases outside the gene matches. CDR1 and CDR2 from the germline V gene are SGHAT and FQDESV (reference sequence). The CDR3 bases are TGTGCCAGCAGCTCCAAGACTAGCGGATCACCAGATACGCAGTATTTT. Its translation: CASSSKTSGSPDTQYF.

The table lists this clone with a few counts. J is TRBJ2-7 and V is TRBV6-5; TRBD1 aligns across 10 bases. Trimming removed 6 bases from V and 2 bases from J; junction bases left unmatched: 4. This CDR3 contains 14 residues. CDR1 and CDR2 (germline): MNHEY, SVGAGI. The CDR3 coding sequence is TGTGCCAGCAGCCGGGACAGGGGAGCCTACGAGCAGTACTTC. This gives the protein CASSRDRGAYEQYF.

V usage is TRBV5-1 and J usage is TRBJ2-7; 12 bases fit TRBD1. The germline gives CDR1 SGHRS, CDR2 YFSETQ. This CDR3 comprises 16 residues. J gave up 1 base and V 5 bases, and 7 bases lay outside the gene matches. The CDR3 bases are TGCGCCAGCAGGCCGGGACAGGGGGCTGGTTCCTACGAGCAGTACTTC. Protein: CASRPGQGAGSYEQYF.

The chain uses TRBV28 and TRBJ2-7; 7 nucleotides line up with TRBD2. Germline CDR1 reads MDHEN; CDR2 reads SYDVKM. This CDR3 is built from 16 residues. Trimming cost V 4 bases and J 0 bases; bases outside gene matches: 9. This CDR3 is CASSSPGGLSSYEQYF. The DNA of the CDR3 is TGTGCCAGCAGTTCCCCGGGAGGCCTGAGCTCCTACGAGCAGTACTTC.

The chain is built from TRBV7-2 and TRBJ2-7; TRBD2 aligns across 8 bases. Germline CDR1 and CDR2: SGHTA and FQGNSA. V gave up 0 bases and J gave up 6 bases; unmatched junction bases: 13. The CDR3 covers 17 residues. The CDR3 region has the DNA TGTGCCAGCAGCTTAGCGGCCTTTGGGGCGGGAGGAGCCGAGCAGTACTTC. This codes for CASSLAAFGAGGAEQYF.

This chain connects TRBV11-2 to TRBJ1-2; the D gene is possibly TRBD1 (6 bases). Germline V gene data show CDR1 as SGHAT and CDR2 as FQNNGV. V lost 1 base and J lost 0, with 21 bases in between. There are 19 residues in the CDR3. CDR3 in DNA: TGTGCCAGCAGCTTAGTAGTGGGGGCTGGAGCCCGAACTAACTATGGCTACACCTTC. As protein: CASSLVVGAGARTNYGYTF.

The rearrangement links TRBV30 to TRBJ1-1; 8 bases align to TRBD1. Germline CDR1 is GTSNPN and CDR2 is SVGIG (reference sequence). The CDR3 spans 14 residues. With 5 bases clipped from V and 4 bases from J, the junction kept 9 bases outside the gene matches. CDR3 sequence: CAWALGQGITEAFF. The CDR3 coding sequence is TGTGCCTGGGCACTAGGACAGGGAATCACTGAAGCTTTCTTT. The entire variable domain, with the rest obtained from reference TRBV30 and TRBJ1-1, is as follows: SQTIHQWPATLVQPVGSPLSLECTVEGTSNPNLYWYRQAAGRGLQLLFYSVGIGQISSEVPQNLSASRPQDRQFILSSKKLLLSDSGFYLCAWALGQGITEAFFGQGTRLTVV.

The chain joins TRBV7-9 to TRBJ1-5; no reliable D call. Germline V gene lookup returns CDR1 SEHNR and CDR2 FQNEAQ (reference sequence). Trimming removed 6 bases at V and 2 bases at J, with 8 bases between. There are 13 residues in the CDR3. CDR3 sequence: CASSDTGNQPQHF. CDR3 bases: TGTGCCAGCAGTGATACAGGCAATCAGCCCCAGCATTTT.

V is TRBV5-1 and J is TRBJ2-2; D is possibly TRBD1 (6 bases). Germline assignment: CDR1 SGHRS and CDR2 YFSETQ. CDR3 length: 17 residues. V lost 4 bases and J lost 1, with 17 bases in between. DNA for the CDR3: TGCGCCAGCAGCCTTGCGCCCCCGGGACAGAACACCGGGGAGCTGTTTTTT. Protein product: CASSLAPPGQNTGELFF.

A few counts support this clone. Other nucleotide sequences in the sample specify the same CDR3. The chain carries TRBV9 and TRBJ2-7; 8 bases agree with TRBD2. CDR3 length: 14 residues. Germline CDR1 is SGDLS and CDR2 is YYNGEE. V was pared by 0 bases and J by 3 bases, with 2 bases of the junction left unmatched. CDR3 loop: CASSVDGRDYEQYF. CDR3 DNA sequence: TGTGCCAGCAGCGTAGACGGGAGGGACTACGAGCAGTACTTC.

The gene calls are TRBV5-1 and TRBJ2-7; tentatively, D is TRBD2 (6 bases). Germline-derived CDR1 and CDR2 are SGHRS and YFSETQ. This CDR3 comprises 14 residues. V was shortened by 4 bases and J by 1 base, with 12 bases between the two germline ends. For the CDR3, the DNA is TGCGCCAGCAGCCCGGGTGGGGGGTCCTACGAGCAGTACTTC. As protein: CASSPGGGSYEQYF. The whole variable domain, filled in from reference TRBV5-1 and TRBJ2-7, reads KAGVTQTPRYLIKTRGQQVTLSCSPISGHRSVSWYQQTPGQGLQFLFEYFSETQRNKGNFPGRFSGRQFSNSRSEMNVSTLELGDSALYLCASSPGGGSYEQYFGPGTRLTVT.

V and J are TRBV7-2 and TRBJ1-4; 12 positions agree with TRBD1. The CDR3 loop spans 17 amino acids. After removal of 4 bases from V and 7 bases from J, the junction contained 10 bases not matched to a gene. Germline lookup yields CDR1 SGHTA and CDR2 FQGNSA. The CDR3 here is CASSSDRDRGPSEKLFF. The DNA for the CDR3 is TGTGCCAGCAGCTCCGACCGGGACAGGGGGCCGAGTGAAAAACTGTTTTTT.

The chain uses TRBV2 and TRBJ2-1; D might be TRBD1 (5 bases). Germline values: CDR1 SNHLY, CDR2 FYNNEI. Trimming removed 7 bases from V and 8 bases from J, with 18 bases in between. The CDR3 consists of 14 residues. The CDR3 DNA reads TGTGCCAGCACTCGATCAATAGGGGCCCATGAGCAGTTCTTC. The encoded protein is CASTRSIGAHEQFF.